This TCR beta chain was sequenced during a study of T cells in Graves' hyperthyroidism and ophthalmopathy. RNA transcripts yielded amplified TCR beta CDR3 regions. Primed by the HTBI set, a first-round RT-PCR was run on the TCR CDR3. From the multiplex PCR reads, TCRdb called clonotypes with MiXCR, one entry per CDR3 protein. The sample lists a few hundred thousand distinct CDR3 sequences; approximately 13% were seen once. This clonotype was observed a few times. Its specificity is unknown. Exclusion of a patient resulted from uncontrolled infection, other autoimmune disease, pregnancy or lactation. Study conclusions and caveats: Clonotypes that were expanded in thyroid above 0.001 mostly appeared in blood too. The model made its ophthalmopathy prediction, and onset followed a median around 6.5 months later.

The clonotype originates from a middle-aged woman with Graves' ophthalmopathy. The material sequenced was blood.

The CDR3 nucleotides are TGTGCCAGCAGCCATTGGGAGGGGGCCAGAGATACGCAGTATTTT. As protein: CASSHWEGARDTQYF. The gene calls are TRBV3-1 and TRBJ2-3, with D tentatively TRBD1 or TRBD2 (7 bases each). Per germline, CDR1 LGHDT and CDR2 YNNKEL (reference sequence). The CDR3 totals 15 residues. V dropped 3 bases and J dropped 5 bases, with 15 bases sitting between them.